Below, 29 T cell receptor beta chains from the same sample are listed, as sequenced in a study of blood T cell repertoires in COVID-19. Assay: immunoSEQ multiplex PCR; the TCRdb copy retains only in-frame clones and omits some. Among 200,000 to 250,000 clones listed, approximately 80% were seen once. Specimen: peripheral blood. The receptors were sampled from a human donor in a cohort sampled during active COVID-19.

In this sample, this clone turned up once. J is TRBJ2-5 and V is TRBV9; the D gene is possibly TRBD1 (5 bases). V was trimmed by 0 bases and J by 2 bases, leaving 11 bases between them. Germline V gene data show CDR1 as SGDLS and CDR2 as YYNGEE. The CDR3 totals 15 residues. CDR3 DNA sequence: TGTGCCAGCAGCGTAGTCCGGGCAGGGCAAGAGACCCAGTACTTC. Encoded protein: CASSVVRAGQETQYF.

The sample holds a few counts of this clone. This chain connects TRBV24-1 to TRBJ2-1; D is possibly TRBD2 (6 bases). V shed 5 bases and J shed 2 bases, with 9 bases lying between them. This CDR3 has 14 residues. Germline CDR1 and CDR2: KGHDR and SFDVKD. CDR3 nucleotide sequence: TGTGCCACCAGTGGGGGGGTCCCCTACAATGAGCAGTTCTTC. This encodes CATSGGVPYNEQFF.

V is TRBV5-8 and J is TRBJ2-7; D gene uncertain. The germline V gene has CDR1 SGHTS and CDR2 YDEGEE. The CDR3 covers 15 residues. V lost 4 bases to trimming and J lost 7 bases, with 21 bases between them. CDR3 nucleotide sequence: TGTGCCAGCAGCCGACTGCCACTCCTCATGGATGAGCAGTACTTC. It is translated as CASSRLPLLMDEQYF.

V usage is TRBV10-3 and J usage is TRBJ2-7, with a weak D call TRBD2 (6 bases). Germline loops: CDR1 ENHRY, CDR2 SYGVKD. The CDR3 contains 11 residues. The ends were cut back, 4 bases at V and 7 bases at J, with 8 bases in the middle. The CDR3 here is CAISAGGEQYF. The CDR3 DNA reads TGTGCCATCAGTGCAGGAGGGGAGCAGTACTTC.

The chain links TRBV19 to TRBJ1-1; D may be TRBD1 (5 bases). V lost 6 bases, J lost 2 bases, and 16 bases lay in between. The germline gives CDR1 LNHDA, CDR2 SQIVND (reference sequence). This CDR3 contains 15 residues. The CDR3 DNA sequence: TGTGCCAGTAGGTTTGGGGGGAGGTCTAACACTGAAGCTTTCTTT. Translation gives CASRFGGRSNTEAFF.

The CDR3 DNA is TGTGCCAGCAGCCAAGATCGGGTCTCCTACAATGAGCAGTTCTTC. It yields the protein CASSQDRVSYNEQFF. The chain links TRBV14 to TRBJ2-1; no reliable D call. Trimming took 0 bases from V and 0 from J, leaving 6 bases between them. CDR1 and CDR2 (germline): SGHDN, FVKESK. The CDR3 totals 15 residues.

Only one count was recorded for this clone. The chain joins TRBV6-5 to TRBJ2-5; TRBD1 agrees at 10 bases. This CDR3 region has 15 residues. Germline CDR1 MNHEY, CDR2 SVGAGI. V dropped 5 bases and J dropped 4; count of bases not matched to a gene: 7. The CDR3 DNA reads TGTGCCAGCAGTCTGTGGACAGGGGGGATAGAGACCCAGTACTTC. This encodes CASSLWTGGIETQYF.

This clone was seen a handful of times. V is TRBV29-1 and J is TRBJ1-1; D remains unclear. Per germline, CDR1 SQVTM and CDR2 ANQGSEA. This CDR3 has 14 amino acids. Trimming removed 5 bases at V and 0 bases at J, with 13 bases between. The CDR3 sequence: CSVRVQTMNTEAFF. CDR3 DNA sequence: TGCAGCGTTCGAGTACAGACCATGAACACTGAAGCTTTCTTT. Variable domain in full (rest from reference TRBV29-1 and TRBJ1-1): SAVISQKPSRDICQRGTSLTIQCQVDSQVTMMFWYRQQPGQSLTLIATANQGSEATYESGFVIDKFPISRPNLTFSTLTVSNMSPEDSSIYLCSVRVQTMNTEAFFGQGTRLTVV.

Notes on this clone: At one end, the junction sequence differs from germline, possibly due to a read error. The CDR3 region is CASSLDRGGEKLFF. CDR3 in DNA: TGTGCTAGCAGCTTGGACAGGGGTGGTGAAAAACTGTTTTTT. This chain joins TRBV7-7 and TRBJ1-4, with 9 bases lining up with TRBD1. From germline, CDR1 is SSHAT and CDR2 FNYEAQ (reference sequence). This CDR3 is 14 amino acids long.

The gene calls are TRBV10-3 and TRBJ2-7, with 7 bases identical to TRBD1. This CDR3 has 15 amino acids. V lost 0 bases and J lost 2; bases outside the gene matches: 4. Germline V gene sequence: CDR1 ENHRY, CDR2 SYGVKD. CDR3 in DNA: TGTGCCATCAGTGAGTCGAGAGGGGGCACCTACGAGCAGTACTTC. Its protein product is CAISESRGGTYEQYF.

The genes are TRBV6-5 and TRBJ1-4; 8 nucleotides align to TRBD1. The CDR3 is 14 amino acids. Germline V gene sequence: CDR1 MNHEY, CDR2 SVGAGI. Trimming at V came to 2 bases and at J to 6 bases, leaving 2 bases not matched to a gene. Written as DNA, the CDR3 is TGTGCCAGCAGTTACGGGACAGGATATGAAAAACTGTTTTTT. The encoded protein is CASSYGTGYEKLFF.

The DNA of the CDR3 is TGTGCCAGCAGCTTGGACCAGGGGGGAGAAGCTTTCTTT. It codes for CASSLDQGGEAFF. V is TRBV5-4 and J is TRBJ1-1; 7 bases agree with TRBD1. CDR3 length: 13 residues. Germline trimming cut 0 bases from V and 8 bases from J; bases unmatched to any gene: 4. Germline loops: CDR1 SGHNT, CDR2 YYREEE (reference sequence). The full variable domain, in which reference TRBV5-4 and TRBJ1-1 provide the parts outside the CDR3, is ETGVTQSPTHLIKTRGQQVTLRCSSQSGHNTVSWYQQALGQGPQFIFQYYREEENGRGNFPPRFSGLQFPNYSSELNVNALELDDSALYLCASSLDQGGEAFFGQGTRLTVV.

The rearrangement links TRBV27 to TRBJ1-1; D remains ambiguous. V gave up 2 bases and J gave up 4 bases, with 8 bases separating them. Germline lookup yields CDR1 MNHEY and CDR2 SMNVEV (reference sequence). This CDR3 is built from 13 residues. CDR3 nucleotide sequence: TGTGCCAGCAGTTTAAAACAGATCACTGAAGCTTTCTTT. This encodes CASSLKQITEAFF.

J is TRBJ2-7 and V is TRBV4-1, with 7 nucleotides matching TRBD1. CDR1 and CDR2 (germline): MGHRA, YSYEKL. The junction had 13 bases not matched to a gene; V was cut back by 0 bases and J by 5 bases. The CDR3 length is 17 residues. The CDR3 coding sequence is TGCGCCAGCAGCCAAGACTGGAGGCAGGGGGATATCAACGAGCAGTACTTC. This sequence encodes CASSQDWRQGDINEQYF.

This clone was found a few times. The chain uses TRBV23-1 and TRBJ2-7; D might be TRBD1 (5 bases). TRBV23-1 falls under the ORF class, with uncertain function. The ends were cut back, 10 bases at V and 0 bases at J, with 16 bases in the middle. The CDR3 has 14 residues. CDR3 DNA: TGCGCCACCGCAAACAGGTCTAGCTCCTACGAGCAGTACTTC. Residues: CATANRSSSYEQYF.

The V gene is TRBV7-9, the J gene TRBJ1-5; D unclear. Germline V gives CDR1 SEHNR, CDR2 FQNEAQ (reference sequence). V was clipped by 2 bases and J by 7 bases, with 9 bases between them. This CDR3 contains 13 residues. CDR3 in amino acids: CASSLPAGQPQHF. In DNA form, the CDR3 reads TGTGCCAGCAGCTTACCTGCGGGCCAGCCCCAGCATTTT.

The genes are TRBV4-2 and TRBJ2-1; possibly TRBD2 for D (5 bases). V was clipped by 0 bases and J by 10 bases, with 13 bases between them. Germline V gene data show CDR1 as LGHNA and CDR2 as YNFKEQ. The CDR3 length is 14 residues. The CDR3 is CASSQDRGIGEQFF. CDR3 nucleotides: TGTGCCAGCAGCCAAGACCGGGGAATTGGAGAGCAGTTCTTC.

This chain connects TRBV2 to TRBJ2-3, with TRBD2 matching 9 bases. Trimming removed 4 bases from V and 6 bases from J; junction bases left unmatched: 8. Germline CDR1 and CDR2: SNHLY and FYNNEI. The CDR3 consists of 15 residues. The CDR3 here is CASSVSGRTRDTQYF. DNA for the CDR3: TGTGCCAGCAGTGTGAGCGGGAGGACGCGGGATACGCAGTATTTT. Filled out from reference TRBV2 and TRBJ2-3, the complete variable domain reads EPEVTQTPSHQVTQMGQEVILRCVPISNHLYFYWYRQILGQKVEFLVSFYNNEISEKSEIFDDQFSVERPDGSNFTLKIRSTKLEDSAMYFCASSVSGRTRDTQYFGPGTRLTVL.

There are a few counts of this clone. The chain combines TRBV5-1 with TRBJ1-1; D uncertain. The V gene lost 5 bases and the J gene lost 5 bases, with 16 bases spanning the gap. Germline-derived CDR1 and CDR2 are SGHRS and YFSETQ. The CDR3 extends over 14 amino acids. In nucleotides, the CDR3 is TGCGCCAGCAGGGTCTCGCCGGGAGGGACTGAAGCTTTCTTT. Translation gives CASRVSPGGTEAFF.

This clone was recorded only once. This chain uses TRBV6-5 with TRBJ2-5; D possibly corresponds to TRBD2 (6 bases). Deletions cut 7 bases from V and 0 bases from J, with 15 bases between. Germline V gene data show CDR1 as MNHEY and CDR2 as SVGAGI. The CDR3 contains 15 residues. CDR3 sequence reads: CASTKTRPYQETQYF. CDR3 coding DNA: TGTGCCAGCACTAAGACTAGGCCCTACCAAGAGACCCAGTACTTC.

This chain connects TRBV5-4 to TRBJ2-6; 7 nucleotides line up with TRBD1. Trimming removed 4 bases from V and 1 base from J; junction bases left unmatched: 11. The CDR3 covers 18 residues. Germline V lookup: CDR1 SGHNT, CDR2 YYREEE (reference sequence). DNA of the CDR3: TGTGCCAGCAGCCCGGGACAGAGCCCTTCTTCTGGGGCCAACGTCCTGACTTTC. The encoded protein is CASSPGQSPSSGANVLTF.

The chain employs TRBV4-2 and TRBJ1-2, with 9 positions matching TRBD1. Germline-derived CDR1 and CDR2 are LGHNA and YNFKEQ. The CDR3 runs 16 residues. V shed 4 bases and J 1 base; nucleotides not matched to a gene: 7. The CDR3 spells CASSREQGASNYGYTF. CDR3 DNA sequence: TGTGCCAGCAGCCGAGAACAGGGGGCCAGTAACTATGGCTACACCTTC.

This CDR3 reads CASSVHGNLEGELFF. The DNA of the CDR3 is TGTGCCAGCAGTGTACACGGGAATTTGGAAGGGGAGCTGTTTTTT. The rearrangement joins TRBV25-1 to TRBJ2-2; TRBD2 might be the D (5 bases). The CDR3 spans 15 residues. In germline, CDR1 is MGHDK, CDR2 SYGVNS. V gave up 4 bases and J gave up 8 bases, with 17 bases separating them.

In its sample, this clone was seen once. The chain employs TRBV24-1 and TRBJ2-2; weak D call: TRBD1 (5 bases). CDR1 and CDR2 from the germline V gene are KGHDR and SFDVKD. CDR3 length equals 17 residues. With 4 bases removed from V and 0 bases from J, the gap between germline ends came to 14 bases. The CDR3 loop reads CATSDNGQSANTGELFF. CDR3 nucleotide sequence: TGTGCCACCAGTGACAATGGACAATCCGCGAACACCGGGGAGCTGTTTTTT.

This chain connects TRBV5-5 to TRBJ2-3; TRBD1 agrees at 11 bases. The CDR3 runs 16 residues. Trimming at V came to 3 bases and at J to 9 bases, leaving 12 bases not matched to a gene. Germline assignment: CDR1 SGHKS and CDR2 YYEKEE (reference sequence). The CDR3 protein is CASSWTGGAGGETQYF. CDR3 bases: TGTGCCAGCAGCTGGACAGGGGGCGCCGGGGGTGAGACGCAGTATTTT.

The chain combines TRBV19 with TRBJ2-1, with D possibly TRBD1 on 6 matching bases. Trimming took off 3 bases at V and 4 bases at J, with 7 bases between the two ends. The CDR3 has 13 residues. Per the germline V gene, CDR1 is LNHDA and CDR2 is SQIVND (reference sequence). The CDR3, as DNA: TGTGCCAGTAGTATGGACAGTTACAATGAGCAGTTCTTC. Translation gives CASSMDSYNEQFF.

This clone was counted between two and nine times. The chain has TRBV28 and TRBJ2-7; 10 bases agree with TRBD1. The J segment lost 5 bases and the V segment lost 6 bases, leaving 10 bases of the junction unmatched. Per germline, CDR1 MDHEN and CDR2 SYDVKM. This CDR3 is 15 amino acids long. The CDR3 nucleotides read TGTGCCAGCAGCCCGCGGGACAGGGGTAAGGACGAGCAGTACTTC. Translation gives CASSPRDRGKDEQYF.

J is TRBJ2-5 and V is TRBV28, with TRBD1 matching 8 bases. CDR1 and CDR2 from the germline V gene are MDHEN and SYDVKM. The CDR3 is 15 amino acids. With 5 bases clipped from V and 5 bases from J, the junction kept 10 bases outside the gene matches. CDR3 region: CASSLIDRGGETQYF. The CDR3 nucleotides are TGTGCCAGCAGTCTCATCGACAGGGGAGGCGAGACCCAGTACTTC.

The chain joins TRBV18 to TRBJ2-5; 7 bases are a match to TRBD1. Germline V CDR1 and CDR2: KGHSH, LQKENI. J gave up 4 bases and V 2 bases, and 7 bases lay outside the gene matches. The CDR3 sequence is 15 residues long. The chain's CDR3 is CASSPRQGGSETQYF. The CDR3 nucleotides are TGTGCCAGCTCACCAAGGCAAGGGGGCTCAGAGACCCAGTACTTC.